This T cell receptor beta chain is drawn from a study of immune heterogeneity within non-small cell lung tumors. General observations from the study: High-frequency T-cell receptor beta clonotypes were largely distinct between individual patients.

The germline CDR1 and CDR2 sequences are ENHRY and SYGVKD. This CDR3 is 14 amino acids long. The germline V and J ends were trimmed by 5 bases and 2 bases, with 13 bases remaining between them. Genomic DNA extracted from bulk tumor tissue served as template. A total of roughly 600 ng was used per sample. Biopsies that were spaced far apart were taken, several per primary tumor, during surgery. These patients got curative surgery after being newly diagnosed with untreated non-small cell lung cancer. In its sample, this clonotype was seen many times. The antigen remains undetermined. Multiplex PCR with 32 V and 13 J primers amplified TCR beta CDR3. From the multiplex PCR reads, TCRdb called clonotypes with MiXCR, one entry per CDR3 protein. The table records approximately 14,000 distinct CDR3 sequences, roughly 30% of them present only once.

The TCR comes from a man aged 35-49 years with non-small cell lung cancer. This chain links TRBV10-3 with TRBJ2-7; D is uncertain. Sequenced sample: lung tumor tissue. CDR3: CAISRSPDTYEQYF. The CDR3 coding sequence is TGTGCCATCAGTAGATCGCCCGACACCTACGAGCAGTACTTC.